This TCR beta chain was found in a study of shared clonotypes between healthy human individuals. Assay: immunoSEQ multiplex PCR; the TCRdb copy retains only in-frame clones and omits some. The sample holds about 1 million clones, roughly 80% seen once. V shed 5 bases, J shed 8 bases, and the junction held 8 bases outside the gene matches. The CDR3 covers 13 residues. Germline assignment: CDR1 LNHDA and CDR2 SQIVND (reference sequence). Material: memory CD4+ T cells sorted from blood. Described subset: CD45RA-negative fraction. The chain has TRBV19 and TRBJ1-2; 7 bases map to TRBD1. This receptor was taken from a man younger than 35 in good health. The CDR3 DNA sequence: TGTGCCAGTAGTCGGGAGGGGGCAGGCGGCTACACCTTC. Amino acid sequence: CASSREGAGGYTF.